These T cell receptor beta chains were read from a single sample in a study of Ad26.COV2.S vaccination and SARS-CoV-2 variants. Only in-frame clones appear in the TCRdb table, and some are missing; sequencing was by immunoSEQ multiplex PCR. Found here are under 600,000 clones, 70% to 90% of them singletons; the top ten hold 1.7%. Sequenced material: peripheral blood, taken in a trial of Ad26.COV2.S vaccine versus placebo. The receptors shown here come from a person between 18 and 60 years old who received the Ad26.COV2.S COVID-19 vaccine or a placebo. The CDR3 runs from the conserved cysteine through the conserved F or W. Each record gives: J gene, clone size, D gene, V gene, CDR3 protein, CDR3 DNA. The D gene is left open where the match is weak. Clone size, where shown, is once, few, many, or a class for clones that have expanded.

>TRBJ1-1|NA|NA|TRBV6-5
CASSSLKGFTEAFF
TGTGCCAGCAGTTCACTAAAGGGTTTCACTGAAGCTTTCTTT
>TRBJ1-1|NA|TRBD1|TRBV25-1
CASSEYRGRGTEAFF
TGTGCCAGCAGTGAGTACAGGGGGCGAGGCACTGAAGCTTTCTTT
>TRBJ1-3|NA|NA|TRBV28
CASHPQDVRNTIYF
TGTGCCAGCCACCCCCAGGACGTACGAAACACCATATATTTT
>TRBJ2-1|NA|TRBD1|TRBV11-3
CASSSTGLVNEQFF
TGTGCCAGCAGTTCGACAGGGTTGGTCAACGAGCAGTTCTTC
>TRBJ2-3|once|TRBD2|TRBV4-1
CASSHPSGLAGATDTQYF
TGCGCCAGCAGCCACCCGAGCGGACTAGCGGGAGCGACAGATACGCAGTATTTT
>TRBJ2-7|NA|TRBD1|TRBV30
CAWSVDRVLYEQYF
TGTGCCTGGAGCGTGGACAGGGTGTTATACGAGCAGTACTTC
>TRBJ2-1|NA|TRBD2|TRBV11-2
CASSFLAGGPDEQFF
TGTGCCAGCAGCTTTTTAGCGGGAGGGCCCGATGAGCAGTTCTTC
>TRBJ2-7|NA|NA|TRBV3-1/TRBV3-2
CASSQVRGYYEQYF
TGTGCCAGCAGCCAAGTCAGGGGATACTACGAGCAGTACTTC
>TRBJ2-2|once|TRBD2|TRBV7-9
CASSFWPGGSVAGELFF
TGTGCCAGCAGCTTTTGGCCTGGCGGGAGTGTAGCCGGGGAGCTGTTTTTT
>TRBJ1-1|NA|NA|TRBV2
CASSSDSMNTEAFF
TGTGCCAGCAGTTCCGACAGCATGAACACTGAAGCTTTCTTT
>TRBJ2-7|NA|NA|TRBV11-2
CASSPTDFYEQYF
TGTGCCAGCAGCCCAACGGACTTCTACGAGCAGTACTTC
>TRBJ1-2|NA|NA|TRBV5-4
CASSLAVTASNYGYTF
TGTGCCAGCAGCTTGGCCGTGACAGCTAGTAACTATGGCTACACCTTC
>TRBJ1-1|NA|NA|TRBV7-9
CASSLLRTVSEAFF
TGTGCCAGCAGCTTACTGAGGACAGTCAGTGAAGCTTTCTTT
>TRBJ1-2|few|NA|TRBV5-4
CASSLDGVYGYTF
TGTGCCAGCAGCTTGGATGGGGTGTATGGCTACACCTTC
>TRBJ1-2|NA|TRBD1|TRBV6-5
CASSYSGGDNYGYTF
TGTGCCAGCAGTTACTCAGGGGGCGATAACTATGGCTACACCTTC
>TRBJ2-1|NA|NA|TRBV7-6
CASSWLLAVGSYNEQFF
TGTGCCAGCAGCTGGTTACTAGCCGTAGGCTCCTACAATGAGCAGTTCTTC
>TRBJ2-6|once|NA|TRBV5-1
CASSLVSGNGANVLTF
TGCGCCAGCAGCTTGGTTTCGGGGAATGGGGCCAACGTCCTGACTTTC
>TRBJ2-3|once|TRBD2|TRBV7-9
CASSLADHSGSLHTDTQYF
TGTGCCAGCAGCTTAGCGGACCATAGCGGGAGCCTCCACACAGATACGCAGTATTTT
>TRBJ2-1|NA|TRBD2|TRBV5-1
CASSSGVFYNEQFF
TGCGCCAGCTCTAGCGGAGTCTTCTACAATGAGCAGTTCTTC
>TRBJ2-7|NA|TRBD1|TRBV30
CAWSRGQGASEQYF
TGTGCCTGGAGTAGGGGACAGGGGGCAAGCGAGCAGTACTTC
>TRBJ2-7|NA|NA|TRBV19
CASSPRGARRTSEQYF
TGTGCCAGTAGCCCCCGGGGGGCCCGTAGAACCTCCGAGCAGTACTTC
>TRBJ1-5|NA|TRBD1|TRBV27
CASSLKYRGMGNQPQHF
TGTGCCAGCAGTTTAAAATACAGGGGAATGGGCAATCAGCCCCAGCATTTT
>TRBJ2-1|NA|NA|TRBV10-3
CAISEAGHNEQFF
TGTGCCATCAGTGAGGCTGGTCACAATGAGCAGTTCTTC
>TRBJ1-5|NA|NA|TRBV6-2/TRBV6-3
CASSLTGTTVQPQHF
TGTGCCAGCAGCTTAACCGGGACGACGGTTCAGCCCCAGCATTTT
>TRBJ2-7|NA|NA|TRBV15
CATSREGGGFYEQYF
TGTGCCACCAGCAGAGAGGGCGGCGGGTTCTACGAGCAGTACTTC
>TRBJ2-1|NA|NA|TRBV29-1
CSVRAGSRPMREQFF
TGCAGCGTGAGAGCCGGGAGTAGACCTATGAGGGAGCAGTTCTTC
>TRBJ1-5|NA|TRBD1|TRBV6-1
CASSGDRGWVNQPQHF
TGTGCCAGCAGTGGAGACAGGGGTTGGGTCAATCAGCCCCAGCATTTT
>TRBJ2-7|NA|NA|TRBV5-1
CASSLAFQSNEQYF
TGCGCCAGCAGCTTGGCCTTCCAATCAAACGAGCAGTACTTC
>TRBJ2-2|NA|NA|TRBV10-3
CAICRRENTGELFF
TGTGCCATCTGTAGACGGGAGAACACCGGGGAGCTGTTTTTT
>TRBJ1-6|few|NA|TRBV19
CASSISWAGLNSPLHF
TGTGCCAGTAGTATCTCTTGGGCAGGGCTGAATTCACCCCTCCACTTT
>TRBJ2-1|NA|NA|TRBV7-2
CASRVALSSYNEQFF
TGTGCCAGCAGGGTAGCGCTTAGCTCCTACAATGAGCAGTTCTTC
>TRBJ1-1|NA|NA|TRBV7-9
CASSLGQDFTEAFF
TGTGCCAGCAGCTTAGGGCAGGACTTCACTGAAGCTTTCTTT
>TRBJ2-3|NA|NA|TRBV6-2/TRBV6-3
CASSSGGATDTQYF
TGTGCCAGCAGTTCAGGAGGAGCGACAGATACGCAGTATTTT
>TRBJ2-2|NA|NA|TRBV7-9
CASSLGSSGMNTGELFF
TGTGCCAGCAGCTTAGGAAGTTCGGGGATGAACACCGGGGAGCTGTTTTTT
>TRBJ2-1|few|NA|TRBV7-9
CASSPKVGEQFF
TGTGCCAGCAGCCCAAAGGTGGGTGAGCAGTTCTTC
>TRBJ2-7|NA|NA|TRBV24-1
CATRSPGGLPNEQYF
TGTGCCACCAGGTCACCGGGGGGCCTCCCCAACGAGCAGTACTTC
>TRBJ1-1|NA|TRBD1|TRBV18
CASSPKGALVNTEAFF
TGTGCCAGCTCACCAAAGGGGGCGTTAGTGAACACTGAAGCTTTCTTT
>TRBJ2-7|NA|NA|TRBV20-1
CSAADVYEQYF
TGCAGTGCTGCGGATGTCTACGAGCAGTACTTC
>TRBJ2-7|NA|NA|TRBV19
CASSPRGSTAYEQYF
TGTGCCAGTAGTCCTCGGGGGTCCACGGCCTACGAGCAGTACTTC
>TRBJ2-7|NA|NA|TRBV15
CATSRDMGEQYF
TGTGCCACCAGCAGAGATATGGGGGAGCAGTACTTC
>TRBJ2-2|NA|NA|TRBV29-1
CSGLGGNTGELFF
TGCAGCGGACTAGGGGGGAACACCGGGGAGCTGTTTTTT
>TRBJ2-7|once|NA|TRBV7-2
CASSLVGLPGEQYF
TGTGCCAGCAGCTTAGTCGGACTACCTGGAGAGCAGTACTTC
>TRBJ2-2|NA|NA|TRBV7-2
CASSFATNTGELFF
TGTGCCAGCAGCTTTGCCACGAACACCGGGGAGCTGTTTTTT
>TRBJ2-7|NA|NA|TRBV5-1
CASSPGTFRTYEQYF
TGCGCCAGCAGCCCCGGGACTTTCAGAACCTACGAGCAGTACTTC
>TRBJ1-4|NA|NA|TRBV6-5
CASSQRLTSNEKLFF
TGTGCCAGCAGCCAGAGGTTAACAAGTAATGAAAAACTGTTTTTT
>TRBJ2-5|NA|NA|TRBV7-9
CASSSHLGGTTQETQYF
TGTGCCAGCAGCTCCCATCTGGGCGGGACGACCCAAGAGACCCAGTACTTC
>TRBJ1-3|NA|TRBD1|TRBV6-1
CASSAVGTGHIFGNTIYF
TGTGCCAGCAGTGCGGTCGGGACAGGCCACATCTTTGGAAACACCATATATTTT
>TRBJ1-1|NA|NA|TRBV4-3
CASSQYSGTEAFF
TGCGCCAGCAGCCAATACTCCGGCACTGAAGCTTTCTTT
>TRBJ1-1|NA|NA|TRBV7-2
CASSQFPREAFF
TGTGCCAGCAGTCAGTTTCCGCGTGAAGCTTTCTTT
>TRBJ2-1|once|TRBD2|TRBV6-5
CASSYSLAGESEQFF
TGTGCCAGCAGTTACTCACTAGCGGGGGAAAGTGAGCAGTTCTTC
>TRBJ1-1|NA|NA|TRBV7-9
CASSLLLGENTEAFF
TGTGCCAGCAGCTTATTGTTGGGGGAAAACACTGAAGCTTTCTTT
>TRBJ1-5|NA|NA|TRBV18
CASSPTGNSNQPQHF
TGTGCCAGCTCACCAACAGGGAATAGCAATCAGCCCCAGCATTTT
>TRBJ2-1|NA|TRBD1|TRBV11-1
CASSPRDSSYNEQFF
TGTGCCAGCAGCCCTAGGGACAGCTCCTACAATGAGCAGTTCTTC
>TRBJ2-7|NA|TRBD2|TRBV6-5
CASRVRLATSYEQYF
TGTGCCAGCAGAGTGAGACTAGCGACCTCCTACGAGCAGTACTTC
>TRBJ2-2|NA|NA|TRBV9
CASSVEGELTGELFF
TGTGCCAGCAGCGTGGAAGGGGAACTGACCGGGGAGCTGTTTTTT
>TRBJ2-7|NA|NA|TRBV28
CASSLNLGLVYEQYF
TGTGCCAGCAGTTTAAATCTGGGGTTAGTCTACGAGCAGTACTTC
>TRBJ2-5|NA|NA|TRBV6-5
CASSGSGYQETQYF
TGTGCCAGCTCGGGATCAGGGTACCAAGAGACCCAGTACTTC
>TRBJ2-5|NA|TRBD2|TRBV28
CASSLMGGQETQYF
TGTGCCAGCAGTTTGATGGGGGGGCAAGAGACCCAGTACTTC
>TRBJ2-5|NA|TRBD2|TRBV9
CASSASGGEKETQYF
TGTGCCAGCAGCGCTAGCGGGGGGGAAAAAGAGACCCAGTACTTC